The 27 T cell receptor beta chains below were found in one sample sequenced in a study of cytomegalovirus exposure and HLA in healthy donors. The PCR had 60 Vbeta and 13 Jbeta primers. Only in-frame clones appear in the TCRdb table, and some are missing; sequencing was by immunoSEQ multiplex PCR. The sample records some 270,000 clones, approximately 80% being singletons. The sample comprised PBMCs. All receptors come from a girl aged 2-10 years in good health and CMV-seronegative.

The chain links TRBV27 to TRBJ2-7; D is perhaps TRBD2 (5 bases). Trimming left V 6 bases short and J 4 bases short, with 16 bases between. The CDR3 runs to 14 residues. Germline V gene data show CDR1 as MNHEY and CDR2 as SMNVEV (reference sequence). In DNA form, the CDR3 reads TGTGCCAGCAGATCGCTCGGGGAAGTGTACGAGCAGTACTTC. Translating it yields CASRSLGEVYEQYF.

The count of this clone is one. The rearrangement uses TRBV7-8 and TRBJ2-1; 12 positions match TRBD2. This CDR3 region has 15 residues. The V gene's germline CDR1 is SGHVS and CDR2 FQNEAQ. Germline trimming cut 3 bases from V and 5 bases from J; bases unmatched to any gene: 2. The DNA for the CDR3 is TGTGCCAGCAGCTTGCTAGCGGGGGGGAACAATGAGCAGTTCTTC. It specifies CASSLLAGGNNEQFF.

The rearrangement links TRBV7-9 to TRBJ2-7; 8 bases fit TRBD1. Looked up from germline, CDR1 is SEHNR and CDR2 is FQNEAQ (reference sequence). This CDR3 is built from 14 residues. V lost 5 bases to trimming and J lost 4 bases; unmatched junction nucleotides: 7. CDR3 loop: CASSPPRDRYEQYF. CDR3 nucleotides: TGTGCCAGCAGCCCACCCAGGGACAGGTACGAGCAGTACTTC.

The rearrangement joins TRBV6-5 to TRBJ2-7; D ambiguous. From germline, CDR1 is MNHEY and CDR2 SVGAGI. There are 13 residues in the CDR3. V lost 5 bases to trimming and J lost 2 bases, with 10 bases between them. The CDR3 sequence: CASSDWSPYEQYF. The CDR3 bases are TGTGCCAGCAGTGACTGGAGCCCCTACGAGCAGTACTTC.

A note on this clone: The identical CDR3 is also encoded by other nucleotide sequences in the sample. The chain carries TRBV5-1 and TRBJ2-7; no clear D. From germline, CDR1 is SGHRS and CDR2 YFSETQ. The CDR3 sequence is 14 residues long. V lost 4 bases and J lost 3, with 14 bases in between. The CDR3 here is CASSLGPGSYEQYF. For the CDR3, the DNA is TGCGCCAGCAGCCTGGGCCCGGGTAGCTACGAGCAGTACTTC.

The chain is built from TRBV7-3 and TRBJ2-3, with D possibly TRBD2 on 5 matching bases. Between the trimmed V and J ends, which lost 5 bases and 6 bases, there was a span of 15 bases. The V gene's germline CDR1 is SGHTA and CDR2 FQGTGA. The CDR3 length is 14 residues. This CDR3 is CASSRNTGSDTQYF. DNA for the CDR3: TGTGCCAGCAGCAGAAACACGGGGTCGGATACGCAGTATTTT.

The V call is TRBV27, the J call TRBJ2-3, with 7 bases matching TRBD1. CDR1 and CDR2 from the germline V gene are MNHEY and SMNVEV (reference sequence). CDR3 length equals 16 residues. V gave up 3 bases and J gave up 2 bases; unmatched junction bases: 8. The CDR3 DNA sequence: TGTGCCAGCAGTTTTAGGGGGCAGGGGAACACAGATACGCAGTATTTT. Translating gives CASSFRGQGNTDTQYF.

The gene calls are TRBV6-5 and TRBJ2-2; 10 bases fit TRBD1. With 5 bases clipped from V and 5 bases from J, the junction kept 5 bases outside the gene matches. Germline V gene data show CDR1 as MNHEY and CDR2 as SVGAGI. CDR3 length equals 15 residues. The CDR3 DNA sequence: TGTGCCAGCAGTAACCGGGACAGGGGTACCGGGGAGCTGTTTTTT. Protein product: CASSNRDRGTGELFF.

DNA for the CDR3: TGTGCCAGCAGCTTACAGGGACTTAACTATGGCTACACCTTC. Protein sequence: CASSLQGLNYGYTF. V and J are TRBV7-9 and TRBJ1-2, with D possibly TRBD1 on 5 matching bases. The length of the CDR3 is 14 residues. In germline, CDR1 is SEHNR, CDR2 FQNEAQ (reference sequence). Trimming removed 2 bases from V and 1 base from J, with 8 bases in between.

The genes are TRBV18 and TRBJ1-2; TRBD1 might be the D (5 bases). CDR3 size: 14 residues. Germline lookup yields CDR1 KGHSH and CDR2 LQKENI. Between the trimmed V and J ends, which lost 2 bases and 4 bases, there was a span of 11 bases. CDR3: CASSPAGKGYGYTF. CDR3 sequence (DNA): TGTGCCAGCTCACCAGCAGGGAAAGGCTATGGCTACACCTTC.

The chain carries TRBV5-1 and TRBJ2-2, with D possibly matching TRBD1 (6 bases). V lost 0 bases and J 10 bases, leaving 19 bases between the germline ends. Germline CDR1 SGHRS, CDR2 YFSETQ. The CDR3 loop spans 16 amino acids. CDR3 residues: CASSLEWGLVVEELFF. CDR3 DNA sequence: TGCGCCAGCAGCTTGGAATGGGGGCTCGTAGTCGAGGAGCTGTTTTTT.

This sequence joins TRBV2 and TRBJ1-1; D remains ambiguous. Trimming took 0 bases from V and 4 from J, leaving 6 bases between them. This CDR3 region has 13 residues. CDR1 is SNHLY, CDR2 FYNNEI, per germline. Here the CDR3 reads CASSEAAGTEAFF. The CDR3 DNA follows: TGTGCCAGCAGTGAAGCGGCGGGCACTGAAGCTTTCTTT.

The chain combines TRBV27 with TRBJ2-7, with 7 nucleotides matching TRBD2. V lost 5 bases, J lost 5 bases, and 15 bases stayed unmatched. The CDR3 is made up of 16 amino acids. CDR1 MNHEY and CDR2 SMNVEV come from the germline V gene (reference sequence). The CDR3 sequence is CASSKTAGANPNEQYF. DNA of the CDR3: TGTGCCAGCAGTAAGACGGCGGGAGCCAATCCTAACGAGCAGTACTTC.

This chain links TRBV5-1 with TRBJ1-6, with 10 bases lining up with TRBD1. Germline assignment: CDR1 SGHRS and CDR2 YFSETQ. The CDR3 extends over 16 amino acids. V lost 0 bases, J lost 8 bases, and 5 bases stayed unmatched. The DNA for the CDR3 is TGCGCCAGCAGCTTGGGACAGGGGGCGGATTATTCACCCCTCCACTTT. It codes for CASSLGQGADYSPLHF.

The V and J genes are TRBV10-3 and TRBJ2-7, with D perhaps matching TRBD1 (6 bases). The V and J ends lost 3 bases and 2 bases respectively, with 8 bases between them. The CDR3 is made up of 13 amino acids. Germline lookup yields CDR1 ENHRY and CDR2 SYGVKD. For the CDR3, the DNA is TGTGCCATCAGTGATAGGACAGCCTACGAGCAGTACTTC. It translates to CAISDRTAYEQYF.

This clone was observed a single time. The gene calls are TRBV7-8 and TRBJ2-5; D not certain. The end of the DNA aligns better with TRBJ2-7, so the J call may be wrong. Germline CDR1 and CDR2: SGHVS and FQNEAQ. This CDR3 comprises 13 residues. Here the CDR3 DNA reads TGTGCCAGCAGCTTAGAAGTCGCCTACGAGCAGTACTTC. Its translation is CASSLEVAYEQYF.

This chain uses TRBV7-9 with TRBJ2-1; the match to TRBD1 covers 7 bases. This CDR3 region has 14 residues. Germline V CDR1 and CDR2: SEHNR, FQNEAQ (reference sequence). The V gene end was trimmed by 7 bases and the J gene end by 7 bases; junction bases not matched to a gene: 10. The CDR3 region has the DNA TGTGCCAGCACCGATCGACAGGGACGGAATGAGCAGTTCTTC. Translating gives CASTDRQGRNEQFF.

This clone was counted a few times. The J gene is TRBJ1-2, the V gene TRBV5-6, with 7 bases that match TRBD1. Germline V gene lookup returns CDR1 SGHDT and CDR2 YYEEEE. The CDR3 contains 12 residues. V lost 4 bases, J lost 12 bases, and 9 bases stayed unmatched. CDR3 DNA sequence: TGTGCCAGCAGCCAAGACAGGGCTTTAGACACCTTC. As protein: CASSQDRALDTF.

This chain connects TRBV7-4 to TRBJ1-1; TRBD1 aligns across 11 bases. The CDR3 covers 16 residues. Germline V gene lookup returns CDR1 SGHVT and CDR2 SQSDAQ. Trimming took 5 bases from V and 1 from J; bases not matched to a gene: 6. DNA of the CDR3: TGTGCCAGCAGCCCCCTCGGGACAGGGGGGAACACTGAAGCTTTCTTT. Amino acids: CASSPLGTGGNTEAFF. The full variable domain, completed using reference TRBV7-4 and TRBJ1-1, is GAGVSQSPRYKVAKRGRDVALRCDSISGHVTLYWYRQTLGQGSEVLTYSQSDAQRDKSGRPSGRFSAERPERSVSTLKIQRTEQGDSAVYLCASSPLGTGGNTEAFFGQGTRLTVV.

The gene calls are TRBV5-8 and TRBJ2-7; tentative D call: TRBD1 (5 bases). Trimming stripped 0 bases from V and 5 bases from J, with 12 bases between. Looked up from germline, CDR1 is SGHTS and CDR2 is YDEGEE. This CDR3 is built from 14 residues. The CDR3 bases are TGTGCCAGCAGCTTGGACAGGTCATGGGACGAGCAGTACTTC. The encoded protein is CASSLDRSWDEQYF.

The chain is built from TRBV2 and TRBJ1-5; TRBD1 agrees at 8 bases. Germline V gene data show CDR1 as SNHLY and CDR2 as FYNNEI. The CDR3 spans 15 residues. After removal of 6 bases from V and 9 bases from J, the junction contained 13 bases not matched to a gene. The CDR3 sequence: CASRAETGAFTPQHF. Written as DNA, the CDR3 is TGTGCCAGCAGGGCGGAGACAGGGGCTTTCACGCCCCAGCATTTT. Drawing the rest from reference TRBV2 and TRBJ1-5, the complete variable domain is EPEVTQTPSHQVTQMGQEVILRCVPISNHLYFYWYRQILGQKVEFLVSFYNNEISEKSEIFDDQFSVERPDGSNFTLKIRSTKLEDSAMYFCASRAETGAFTPQHFGDGTRLSIL.

CDR3 nucleotides: TGTGCCAGCAGTATGCAGGGGGACACTGAAGCTTTCTTT. Its translation is CASSMQGDTEAFF. The rearrangement joins TRBV2 to TRBJ1-1; 7 nucleotides agree with TRBD1. J gave up 3 bases and V 5 bases, and 3 bases lay outside the gene matches. Germline values: CDR1 SNHLY, CDR2 FYNNEI. CDR3 length equals 13 residues.

The genes are TRBV6-5 and TRBJ2-3, with D perhaps TRBD2 (6 bases). The ends were cut back, 5 bases at V and 3 bases at J, with 12 bases in the middle. This CDR3 has 14 residues. CDR1 and CDR2 (germline): MNHEY, SVGAGI. In nucleotides, the CDR3 is TGTGCCAGCAGTCGGACTACGACTACAGATACGCAGTATTTT. This gives the protein CASSRTTTTDTQYF.

On this clone: Other DNA sequences within the sample encode an identical CDR3. The chain joins TRBV6-5 to TRBJ1-6; TRBD1 aligns across 8 bases. CDR1 and CDR2 from the germline V gene are MNHEY and SVGAGI. The CDR3 is made up of 14 amino acids. V trimming: 2 bases; J trimming: 11 bases; junction bases outside the gene matches: 5. CDR3 in DNA: TGTGCCAGCAGTTACGGGGGACAGGTGGCACCCCTCCACTTT. This encodes CASSYGGQVAPLHF.

The genes are TRBV5-1 and TRBJ2-7; 9 bases fit TRBD2. The length of the CDR3 is 14 residues. Per germline, CDR1 SGHRS and CDR2 YFSETQ. V lost 2 bases and J lost 6; bases outside the gene matches: 6. The CDR3 here is CASSFVGLAGEQYF. The CDR3 DNA sequence: TGCGCCAGCAGCTTCGTGGGACTAGCCGGCGAGCAGTACTTC.

This chain links TRBV7-9 with TRBJ2-5; 14 nucleotides align to TRBD2. Losses at the gene ends were 4 bases for V and 0 bases for J; bases not matched to a gene: 7. The CDR3 contains 18 residues. The germline gives CDR1 SEHNR, CDR2 FQNEAQ (reference sequence). Here the CDR3 reads CASSSWTSGGRYQETQYF. In nucleotides, the CDR3 is TGTGCCAGCAGCTCTTGGACTAGCGGGGGGCGGTACCAAGAGACCCAGTACTTC.

A remark on this clone: Germline and junction disagree at one end, which may indicate a read error. This rearrangement joins TRBV5-1 to TRBJ2-7, with a weak D call TRBD1 (6 bases). The V gene's germline CDR1 is SGHRS and CDR2 YFSETQ. This CDR3 spans 17 amino acids. CDR3 sequence (DNA): TGCGCCAGCAGCTGGAGGACGACAGGAGAGAAACTCTACGCGCAGTACTTC. This codes for CASSWRTTGEKLYAQYF.